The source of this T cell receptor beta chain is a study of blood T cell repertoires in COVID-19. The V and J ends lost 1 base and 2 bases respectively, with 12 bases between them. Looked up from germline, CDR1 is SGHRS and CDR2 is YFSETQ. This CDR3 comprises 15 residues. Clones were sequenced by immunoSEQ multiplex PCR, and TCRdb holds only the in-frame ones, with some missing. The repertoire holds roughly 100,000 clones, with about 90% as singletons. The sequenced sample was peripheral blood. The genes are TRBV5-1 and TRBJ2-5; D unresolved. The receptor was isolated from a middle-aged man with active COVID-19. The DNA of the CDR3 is TGCGCCAGCAGCTTGTTCGGTGAAAGTCAAGAGACCCAGTACTTC. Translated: CASSLFGESQETQYF.